This T cell receptor (beta chain) was sequenced for a study of T cells in localized non-small cell lung cancer. CDR3 length: 14 residues. The germline gives CDR1 SGHAT, CDR2 FQNNGV. V lost 5 bases to trimming and J lost 10 bases; unmatched junction nucleotides: 8. Assay used: immunoSEQ multiplex PCR; TCRdb lists only in-frame clones, some missing. The data show 75,000 to 80,000 clones, around 90% seen once. Sequencing was performed on peripheral blood, taken before any cancer treatment. The chain joins TRBV11-2 to TRBJ1-6; 7 bases agree with TRBD1. The receptor comes from a woman aged 35 to 69 with stage I squamous cell lung carcinoma. CDR3 in amino acids: CASSTTGANSPLHF. The CDR3 DNA follows: TGTGCCAGCAGCACCACAGGGGCTAACTCACCCCTCCACTTT.